This T cell receptor beta chain emerged from a study of CD8+CD57+ T cells in acquired aplastic anemia. Using genomic DNA as the template, TCR beta VDJ and CDR3 profiling was carried out. TCRdb independently ran MiXCR on the reads; one entry per CDR3 protein. The sample has about 160,000 distinct CDR3 sequences, about 48% seen once. Of note for this clonotype: A much larger clone differs by one base, so this may be a read error.

CDR1 and CDR2 from the germline V gene are SGHAT and FQNNGV. Trimming cost V 3 bases and J 2 bases, with 12 bases left between them. The CDR3 is 15 amino acids. The sample consisted of sorted CD4+, CD8+, or CD8+CD57+ T cells (not recorded which) from PBMCs. This sequence joins TRBV11-2 and TRBJ2-3; possibly TRBD2 for D (5 bases). The receptor was isolated from a human donor in good health. CDR3 in amino acids: CASSFVSGITDTQYF. CDR3 nucleotide sequence: TGTGCCAGCAGCTTCGTGAGCGGCATCACAGATACGCAGTATTTT.